Each of the 20 T cell receptor beta chains below was sequenced from the same sample in a study of T-cell memory formation after mild COVID-19. Using its own MiXCR run on the 5' RACE reads, TCRdb lists one record per CDR3 protein. The repertoire holds around 400,000 distinct CDR3 sequences, approximately 25% seen once, with around 8.1% in the top ten. The sequenced material came from PBMCs or a T cell subset sorted from them (not recorded which). The receptors stem from an adult woman who had mild COVID-19 (a few samples of this study predate the infection). Cell type and time point are not known.

This rearrangement joins TRBV7-9 to TRBJ1-1; no reliable D call. Per the germline V gene, CDR1 is SEHNR and CDR2 is FQNEAQ (reference sequence). The CDR3 extends over 13 amino acids. The V and J ends lost 1 base and 8 bases respectively, with 11 bases between them. The CDR3 sequence is CASSLGRVVEAFF. The DNA for the CDR3 is TGTGCCAGCAGCTTAGGTCGCGTGGTGGAAGCTTTCTTT. The full variable domain, in which reference TRBV7-9 and TRBJ1-1 provide the parts outside the CDR3, is DTGVSQNPRHKITKRGQNVTFRCDPISEHNRLYWYRQTLGQGPEFLTYFQNEAQLEKSRLLSDRFSAERPKGSFSTLEIQRTEQGDSAMYLCASSLGRVVEAFFGQGTRLTVV.

This clonotype showed up just a few times. This chain connects TRBV5-1 to TRBJ2-2; D is uncertain. The ends were cut back, 5 bases at V and 0 bases at J, with 8 bases in the middle. The CDR3 is made up of 14 amino acids. From germline, CDR1 is SGHRS and CDR2 YFSETQ. The CDR3 loop reads CASSPATNTGELFF. As DNA, the CDR3 is TGCGCCAGCAGTCCGGCGACGAACACCGGGGAGCTGTTTTTT.

This clonotype appeared once. The chain has TRBV29-1 and TRBJ2-7, with D perhaps matching TRBD1 (5 bases). The CDR3 has 14 residues. Deletions cut 5 bases from V and 3 bases from J, with 17 bases between. From germline, CDR1 is SQVTM and CDR2 ANQGSEA. The CDR3: CSVSQGSMGYEQYF. The DNA for the CDR3 is TGCAGCGTTAGCCAGGGTTCAATGGGCTACGAGCAGTACTTC.

The table lists this clonotype with a few counts. This chain connects TRBV20-1 to TRBJ1-5; 9 bases agree with TRBD1. After removal of 3 bases from V and 2 bases from J, the junction contained 8 bases not matched to a gene. The CDR3 length is 16 residues. Germline V gene data show CDR1 as DFQATT and CDR2 as SNEGSKA (reference sequence). CDR3 sequence reads: CSASHPGQGRNQPQHF. CDR3 coding DNA: TGCAGTGCTAGTCACCCGGGACAGGGACGCAATCAGCCCCAGCATTTT.

V and J are TRBV6-5 and TRBJ2-7; 7 nucleotides line up with TRBD1. The trim removed 5 bases at V and 10 bases at J, leaving 11 bases unmatched. Germline V lookup: CDR1 MNHEY, CDR2 SVGAGI. This CDR3 spans 13 amino acids. The CDR3 sequence: CASSTLDRDKQYF. CDR3 bases: TGTGCCAGCAGTACCCTCGACAGGGATAAACAGTACTTC.

Turning to this clonotype: A much larger clonotype is one base distant, so this may be a read error. For the CDR3, the DNA is TGTGCCAGCAGCTCCCGGACTAGCACAGATACGCAGTATTTT. It translates to CASSSRTSTDTQYF. The chain joins TRBV5-4 to TRBJ2-3; weak D call: TRBD2 (5 bases). The V end lost 3 bases, the J end lost 0 bases, and 8 bases lay between the germline ends. The germline V gene encodes CDR1 SGHNT and CDR2 YYREEE (reference sequence). The CDR3 is 14 amino acids.

V gene TRBV20-1 combines with J gene TRBJ1-2, with TRBD1 identical over 10 bases. The germline gives CDR1 DFQATT, CDR2 SNEGSKA (reference sequence). CDR3 length: 16 amino acids. V was clipped by 2 bases and J by 1 base; unmatched bases: 7. The CDR3 loop is CSARRFGTGVNYGYTF. The CDR3 DNA follows: TGCAGTGCTAGAAGGTTCGGGACAGGGGTTAACTATGGCTACACCTTC.

This clonotype was recorded many times. The rearrangement uses TRBV7-9 and TRBJ2-1; 15 bases map to TRBD2. CDR1 is SEHNR, CDR2 FQNEAQ, per germline (reference sequence). The CDR3 runs to 19 residues. The V and J ends lost 5 bases and 9 bases, in that order; junction bases with no gene match: 17. CDR3 coding DNA: TGTGCCAGCAGCCATTTAGAGACGGGACTAGCGGGGGGAGCTGGTGAGCAGTTCTTC. Translating it yields CASSHLETGLAGGAGEQFF. Variable domain in full (rest from reference TRBV7-9 and TRBJ2-1): DTGVSQNPRHKITKRGQNVTFRCDPISEHNRLYWYRQTLGQGPEFLTYFQNEAQLEKSRLLSDRFSAERPKGSFSTLEIQRTEQGDSAMYLCASSHLETGLAGGAGEQFFGPGTRLTVL.

This clonotype was recorded a few times. This rearrangement joins TRBV11-2 to TRBJ1-2, with D tentatively TRBD1 (5 bases). V was cut by 4 bases and J by 5 bases, with 17 bases left in between. Germline V gene sequence: CDR1 SGHAT, CDR2 FQNNGV. This CDR3 has 15 amino acids. The CDR3 DNA reads as TGTGCCAGCAGCTCATATGGGGCAGAGAAGTATGGCTACACCTTC. It codes for CASSSYGAEKYGYTF.

There are a few counts of this clonotype. This chain links TRBV20-1 with TRBJ1-3, with unresolved D. This CDR3 contains 15 residues. Germline CDR1 and CDR2: DFQATT and SNEGSKA (reference sequence). V shed 5 bases and J shed 0 bases, with 14 bases lying between them. DNA for the CDR3: TGCAGTGCTTCCCCCGATGGGTCCTCTGGAAACACCATATATTTT. Translating gives CSASPDGSSGNTIYF.

The sample holds a few counts of this clonotype. The V and J genes are TRBV6-5 and TRBJ2-1; 13 bases are shared with TRBD2. This CDR3 contains 15 residues. V lost 5 bases and J lost 10; bases outside the gene matches: 8. Germline V gene data show CDR1 as MNHEY and CDR2 as SVGAGI. The CDR3 protein is CASSRLTSGGLEQFF. The CDR3 DNA reads as TGTGCCAGCAGTCGTCTGACTAGCGGGGGGCTAGAGCAGTTCTTC.

The gene calls are TRBV6-2 or TRBV6-3 and TRBJ1-6; D call uncertain. This CDR3 has 13 amino acids. The germline V and J ends were trimmed by 2 bases and 7 bases, with 6 bases remaining between them. Germline CDR1 is MNHEY and CDR2 is SVGEGT. The CDR3 DNA reads as TGTGCCAGCAGTTACCCCGACAATTCACCCCTCCACTTT. Its protein is CASSYPDNSPLHF.

This clonotype appeared a few times. The chain links TRBV4-1 to TRBJ1-1; TRBD1 matches 7 bases. This CDR3 contains 17 residues. Germline assignment: CDR1 MGHRA and CDR2 YSYEKL. Trimming at V came to 1 base and at J to 0 bases, leaving 8 bases not matched to a gene. The CDR3 DNA reads TGCGCCAGCAGCCAAGGACCAACAGGGGACATGAACACTGAAGCTTTCTTT. Translation: CASSQGPTGDMNTEAFF.

This clonotype has just a few counts. The chain is built from TRBV29-1 and TRBJ1-1, with D maybe TRBD1 (5 bases). V lost 4 bases to trimming and J lost 4 bases, with 10 bases between them. The CDR3 contains 12 residues. The germline V gene has CDR1 SQVTM and CDR2 ANQGSEA. The CDR3 spells CSVAPGVTEAFF. The CDR3 DNA reads as TGCAGCGTTGCCCCGGGGGTCACTGAAGCTTTCTTT.

The chain employs TRBV7-6 and TRBJ2-1; 9 bases align to TRBD1. The trim removed 4 bases at V and 0 bases at J, leaving 4 bases unmatched. This CDR3 has 16 residues. Germline assignment: CDR1 SGHVS and CDR2 FNYEAQ. The CDR3 coding sequence is TGTGCCAGCAGCTATACAGGGGGCCACTCCTACAATGAGCAGTTCTTC. Amino acids: CASSYTGGHSYNEQFF.

This clonotype was seen at least ten times. The CDR3 protein is CASSSWVPVNTEAFF. DNA for the CDR3: TGTGCCAGCAGCTCTTGGGTTCCGGTGAACACTGAAGCTTTCTTT. The chain is built from TRBV7-2 and TRBJ1-1, with D unresolved. V lost 4 bases, J lost 0 bases, and 12 bases lay in between. The germline V gene has CDR1 SGHTA and CDR2 FQGNSA. The CDR3 sequence is 15 residues long.

The chain recombines TRBV27 with TRBJ2-1; D is uncertain. Trimming removed 1 base at V and 5 bases at J, with 6 bases between. The CDR3 covers 13 residues. Germline V gene data show CDR1 as MNHEY and CDR2 as SMNVEV (reference sequence). The CDR3 DNA is TGTGCCAGCAGTTTATTGAGCAACAATGAGCAGTTCTTC. Protein: CASSLLSNNEQFF.

This chain connects TRBV5-6 to TRBJ1-1; D perhaps matches TRBD1 (6 bases). Germline V gene data show CDR1 as SGHDT and CDR2 as YYEEEE. V gave up 2 bases and J gave up 2 bases, with 19 bases separating them. CDR3 size: 17 residues. CDR3 loop: CASSLAISRTDNTEAFF. The CDR3 nucleotides are TGTGCCAGCAGCTTAGCAATCTCCCGGACAGACAACACTGAAGCTTTCTTT.

The chain carries TRBV7-9 and TRBJ1-6; D unresolved. CDR1 is SEHNR and CDR2 is FQNEAQ in the germline V gene (reference sequence). V lost 1 base, J lost 8 bases, and 9 bases lay in between. This CDR3 spans 14 amino acids. This chain's CDR3 is CASSLVTRDSPLHF. The CDR3 nucleotides read TGTGCCAGCAGCTTAGTGACCCGGGATTCACCCCTCCACTTT.

The genes are TRBV6-6 and TRBJ2-7; 7 nucleotides agree with TRBD1. CDR1 is MNHNY, CDR2 SVGAGI, per germline (reference sequence). V lost 0 bases, J lost 5 bases, and 4 bases stayed unmatched. This CDR3 region has 14 residues. The CDR3 loop is CASSYSRQGDEQYF. The CDR3 DNA reads TGTGCCAGCAGTTACTCGAGACAGGGTGACGAGCAGTACTTC.